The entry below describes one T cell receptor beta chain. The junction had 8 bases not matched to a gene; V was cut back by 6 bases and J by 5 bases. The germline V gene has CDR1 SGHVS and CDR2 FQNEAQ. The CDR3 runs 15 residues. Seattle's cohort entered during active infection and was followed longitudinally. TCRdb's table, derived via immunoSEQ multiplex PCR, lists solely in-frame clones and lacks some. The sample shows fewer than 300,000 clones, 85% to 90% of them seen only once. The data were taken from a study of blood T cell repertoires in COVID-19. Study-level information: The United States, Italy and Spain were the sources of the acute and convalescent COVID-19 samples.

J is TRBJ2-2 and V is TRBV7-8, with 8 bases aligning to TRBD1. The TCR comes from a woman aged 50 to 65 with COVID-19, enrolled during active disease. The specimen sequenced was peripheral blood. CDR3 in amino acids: CASRLGTGWTGELFF. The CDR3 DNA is TGTGCCAGCAGACTCGGGACAGGTTGGACCGGGGAGCTGTTTTTT.